This T cell receptor (beta chain) comes out of a study of blood T cell repertoires in COVID-19. Recruitment covered about two dozen US areas and drew participants whose ages spanned roughly 18 to 89 years. Self-reported history from a screening survey and questionnaire set each donor's cohort. Among Cohort 3 donors, those recovered had two negative PCRs, clearance, or symptom resolution. Original analysis: Amplification with reference gene primers provided the estimates of nucleated cell counts. The repertoire was sequenced with immunoSEQ multiplex PCR; TCRdb's copy has only in-frame clones and lacks some. That table gives V, J and clone size, and the DNA gave D and trimming. The sample shows fewer than 400,000 clones, about 90% of them seen only once. The source of this sequence is a man younger than 45 who had recovered from COVID-19. Specimen: PBMCs or T cells enriched from blood (not recorded which).

CDR3 DNA sequence: TGTGCCAGCAGCCAGGGGGGTGCTGGGGCCAACGTCCTGACTTTC. It translates to CASSQGGAGANVLTF. J is TRBJ2-6 and V is TRBV7-9; tentatively, D is TRBD1 (7 bases). V was pared by 5 bases and J by 2 bases, with 10 bases between. Germline loops: CDR1 SEHNR, CDR2 FQNEAQ (reference sequence). The CDR3 has 15 amino acids.